The 8 T cell receptor beta chains reported below all come from one sample, sequenced in a study of cytomegalovirus exposure and HLA in healthy donors. PCR was performed using 60 Vbeta and 13 Jbeta primers. Sequencing was performed with immunoSEQ multiplex PCR; in TCRdb, only in-frame clones are kept and a portion is missing. This sample has 150,000 to 200,000 clones, with approximately 82% found just once. The specimen sequenced was PBMCs. The receptors were sampled from a woman aged 25 to 45 in good health and CMV-seronegative.

J is TRBJ2-7 and V is TRBV19; TRBD1 matches 7 bases. The V and J ends lost 3 bases and 2 bases, in that order; junction bases with no gene match: 7. CDR3 length: 15 amino acids. Per germline, CDR1 LNHDA and CDR2 SQIVND (reference sequence). DNA of the CDR3: TGTGCCAGTAGTATCCCGGGACAGAGTACCTACGAGCAGTACTTC. Amino acids: CASSIPGQSTYEQYF.

The rearrangement joins TRBV25-1 to TRBJ2-5; weak D call: TRBD1 (5 bases). This CDR3 contains 14 residues. Trimming pared 4 bases from V and 2 bases from J, leaving 11 bases between. Germline V gene lookup returns CDR1 MGHDK and CDR2 SYGVNS. CDR3 nucleotides: TGTGCCAGCAGTGCAACAACAGGACAAGAGACCCAGTACTTC. It encodes CASSATTGQETQYF. Complete variable domain (other parts from reference TRBV25-1 and TRBJ2-5): EADIYQTPRYLVIGTGKKITLECSQTMGHDKMYWYQQDPGMELHLIHYSYGVNSTEKGDLSSESTVSRIRTEHFPLTLESARPSHTSQYLCASSATTGQETQYFGPGTRLLVL.

The chain carries TRBV10-3 and TRBJ2-1; 8 bases agree with TRBD1. After removal of 0 bases from V and 2 bases from J, the junction contained 3 bases not matched to a gene. The CDR3 covers 16 residues. Germline assignment: CDR1 ENHRY and CDR2 SYGVKD. The CDR3 loop is CAISESQTGAYNEQFF. CDR3 nucleotides: TGTGCCATCAGTGAGTCGCAGACAGGGGCCTACAATGAGCAGTTCTTC.

This clone appeared once. One end of the junction does not line up with germline, which may come from a read error. The gene calls are TRBV7-7 and TRBJ2-7, with D tentatively TRBD1 (5 bases). Germline V lookup: CDR1 SSHAT, CDR2 FNYEAQ (reference sequence). This CDR3 is built from 13 residues. CDR3 DNA: TGTGCTAGCAGCTTATTTAGGGGCCACGAGCAGTACTTC. This translates into CASSLFRGHEQYF.

The J gene is TRBJ2-3, the V gene TRBV28; TRBD2 matches 7 bases. The trim removed 3 bases at V and 8 bases at J, leaving 11 bases unmatched. The CDR3 covers 15 residues. Germline V lookup: CDR1 MDHEN, CDR2 SYDVKM. The CDR3 coding sequence is TGTGCCAGCAGTTTCGCGGGAGCGGTGAAAGGTACGCAGTATTTT. Protein: CASSFAGAVKGTQYF.

This clone was detected only a few times. The chain joins TRBV7-2 to TRBJ2-1; 7 bases map to TRBD2. Germline V lookup: CDR1 SGHTA, CDR2 FQGNSA. The CDR3 is made up of 15 amino acids. The ends lost 2 bases at V and 7 bases at J; junction bases unmatched: 8. The CDR3 nucleotides are TGTGCCAGCAGCTTATGGGCGGGAGCGTCAAATGAGCAGTTCTTC. Translation: CASSLWAGASNEQFF. Drawing the rest from reference TRBV7-2 and TRBJ2-1, the complete variable domain is GAGVSQSPSNKVTEKGKDVELRCDPISGHTALYWYRQSLGQGLEFLIYFQGNSAPDKSGLPSDRFSAERTGGSVSTLTIQRTQQEDSAVYLCASSLWAGASNEQFFGPGTRLTVL.

This sequence joins TRBV25-1 and TRBJ2-3; 12 positions match TRBD2. The CDR3 spans 16 residues. CDR1 and CDR2 (germline): MGHDK, SYGVNS. V lost 4 bases to trimming and J lost 1 base; unmatched junction nucleotides: 3. The CDR3 protein is CASSAASGRGTDTQYF. The CDR3 region has the DNA TGTGCCAGCAGTGCGGCTAGCGGGAGGGGCACAGATACGCAGTATTTT.

This clone appeared a few times. V is TRBV7-2 and J is TRBJ2-7, with 9 bases aligning to TRBD2. The V and J ends lost 6 bases and 4 bases, in that order; junction bases with no gene match: 13. CDR3 length equals 16 residues. Germline values: CDR1 SGHTA, CDR2 FQGNSA. CDR3 coding DNA: TGTGCCAGCAGGTTTACCGGGACTAGCCAAGCTTACGAGCAGTACTTC. Protein product: CASRFTGTSQAYEQYF.